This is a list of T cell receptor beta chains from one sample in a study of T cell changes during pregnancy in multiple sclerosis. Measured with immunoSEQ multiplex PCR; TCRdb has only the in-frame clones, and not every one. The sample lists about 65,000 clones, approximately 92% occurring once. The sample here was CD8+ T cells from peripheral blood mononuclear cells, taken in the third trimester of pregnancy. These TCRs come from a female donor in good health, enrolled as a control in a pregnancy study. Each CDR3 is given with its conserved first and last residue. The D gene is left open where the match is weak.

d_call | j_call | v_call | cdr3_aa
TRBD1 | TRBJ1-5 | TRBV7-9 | CASSGQGYGNQPQHF
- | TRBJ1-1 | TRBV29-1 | CSVGGDSEAFF
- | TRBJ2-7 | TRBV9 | CASSVGGYPPRDEQYF
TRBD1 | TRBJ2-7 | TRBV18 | CASSARDRGPEQYF
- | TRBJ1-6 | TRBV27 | CASSPGTYNSPLHF
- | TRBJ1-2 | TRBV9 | CASSGGGQGRIYGYTF
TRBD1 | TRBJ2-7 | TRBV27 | CASSPGTGGEQYF
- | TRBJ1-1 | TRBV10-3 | CAIQGNTEAFF
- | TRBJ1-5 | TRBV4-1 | CASSQDGNRYSNQPQHF
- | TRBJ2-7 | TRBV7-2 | CASSSTPRGPPYEQYF
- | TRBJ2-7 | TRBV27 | CATTDTNSYEQYF
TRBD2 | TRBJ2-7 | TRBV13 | CASSPMERGSLEQYF
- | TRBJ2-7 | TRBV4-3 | CASSQFLAGAYEQYF
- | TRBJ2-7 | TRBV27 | CASSLKSAGYEQYF
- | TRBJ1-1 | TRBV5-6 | CASSFWAGRLTEAFF
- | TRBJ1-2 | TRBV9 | CASSVQEGSFYGYTF
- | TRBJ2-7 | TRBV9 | CASSPLDRAEQYF
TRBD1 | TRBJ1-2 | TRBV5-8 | CATLGQALF
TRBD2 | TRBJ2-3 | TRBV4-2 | CASSSPPGGITDTQYF
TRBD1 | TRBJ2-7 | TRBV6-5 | CASRGTGESYEQYF
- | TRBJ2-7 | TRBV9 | CASSSRGGQYEQYF
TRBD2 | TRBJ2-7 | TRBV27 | CASSFKVAGYEQYF
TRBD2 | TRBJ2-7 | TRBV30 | CAWSAGGGDEQYF
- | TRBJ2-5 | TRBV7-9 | CASSPRTAQETQYF
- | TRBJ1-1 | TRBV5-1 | CASSDQGEAFF
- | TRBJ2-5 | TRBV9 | CASSVGNGVGSTVYQETQYF
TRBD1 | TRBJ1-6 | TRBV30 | CAWSVGQSSYNSPLHF
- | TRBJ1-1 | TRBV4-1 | CASSQGEMNTEAFF
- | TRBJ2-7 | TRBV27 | CASKGFSHEQYF
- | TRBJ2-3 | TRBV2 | CASSPVGHGDTQYF
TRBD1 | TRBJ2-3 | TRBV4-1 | CASSYRNRGPDTQYF
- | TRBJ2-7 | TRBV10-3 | CAILRGAPSYEQYF
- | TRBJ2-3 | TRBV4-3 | CASSQGLGSQGPTDTQYF
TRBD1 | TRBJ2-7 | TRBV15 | CATSRSRDRGWEQYF
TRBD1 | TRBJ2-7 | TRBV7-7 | CASSPSPGTGAQTYEQYF
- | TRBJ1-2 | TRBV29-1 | CSVQGGAQGYGYTF
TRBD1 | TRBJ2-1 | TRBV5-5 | CASSLWDSPYNEQFF
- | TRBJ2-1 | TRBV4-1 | CASSHRTRGAYYNEQFF
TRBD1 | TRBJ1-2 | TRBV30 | CAWSEGQLYGYTF
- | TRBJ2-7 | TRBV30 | CAWSPAYEQYF
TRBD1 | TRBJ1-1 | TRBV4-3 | CASSRIKGAGTEAFF
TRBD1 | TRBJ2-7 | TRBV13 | CASSFRDRAHEQYF
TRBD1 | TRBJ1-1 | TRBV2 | CASSDRDRGGVEAFF
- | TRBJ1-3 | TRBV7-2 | CASSLIPDTYSGNTIYF
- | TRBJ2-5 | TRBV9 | CASSVDSVQETQYF
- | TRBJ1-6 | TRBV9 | CASSPREAYSPLHF